This T cell receptor (beta chain) was observed in a study of T cell responses to AZD1222 COVID-19 vaccine. Overall study findings and caveats: Of spike-specific TCRs, nearly half reportedly target regions left unmutated in variants. Increases in Spike-specific TCR breadth and depth were seen after two AZD1222 doses. AZD1222 recipients seropositive at baseline numbered only 5 or 6.

Here immunoSEQ multiplex PCR was the method, and the copy in TCRdb shows in-frame clones only, minus some. The sample lists 150,000 to 200,000 clones; 70% to 90% were seen once. The ends lost 7 bases at V and 4 bases at J; junction bases unmatched: 8. CDR1 is SGHTA, CDR2 FQGTGA, per germline. CDR3 length: 15 residues. Note on this clone: Its cognate antigen is unknown.

This chain uses TRBV7-3 with TRBJ2-2; 8 nucleotides align to TRBD2. The sample consisted of peripheral blood, taken 28 days after the second AZD1222 dose. The receptor comes from an adult who received the AZD1222 COVID-19 vaccine. CDR3 coding DNA: TGTGCCAGCAAACCGGGACTAGGAGGCACCGGGGAGCTGTTTTTT. Translation gives CASKPGLGGTGELFF.